These T cell receptor beta chains were read from a single sample in a study of CD8+ T cells in alopecia areata. Clones were read by immunoSEQ multiplex PCR, and TCRdb kept only the in-frame ones, dropping some. The sample holds over 100,000 clones, about 49% seen once. The source material was CD8+ T cells sorted from blood, sampled at week 0. The origin of the receptors is a human donor with alopecia areata. Both conserved end residues are part of each CDR3. The order of the fields is V gene, clone size, D gene, J gene, CDR3 protein, CDR3 DNA. A D gene is named only where the DNA matches it firmly. Expanded clones get a size class; other rows say once, few or many, or leave the size out.

v_gene: TRBV13; abundance: NA; d_gene: NA; j_gene: TRBJ1-1; CDR3aa: CASSREDTEAFF; CDR3nt: TGTGCCAGCAGCAGGGAGGACACTGAAGCTTTCTTT
v_gene: TRBV4-3; abundance: NA; d_gene: TRBD2; j_gene: TRBJ2-7; CDR3aa: CASSQAGTSGEQYF; CDR3nt: TGCGCCAGCAGCCAAGCCGGGACTAGCGGGGAGCAGTACTTC
v_gene: TRBV27; abundance: NA; d_gene: NA; j_gene: TRBJ1-5; CDR3aa: CASSQGAGLGNQPQHF; CDR3nt: TGTGCCAGCAGTCAGGGCGCCGGGCTTGGCAATCAGCCCCAGCATTTT
v_gene: TRBV7-9; abundance: few; d_gene: NA; j_gene: TRBJ2-5; CDR3aa: CASSLGASPSLETQYF; CDR3nt: TGTGCCAGCAGCTTAGGCGCATCACCCTCCCTGGAGACCCAGTACTTC
v_gene: TRBV30; abundance: NA; d_gene: TRBD1; j_gene: TRBJ2-3; CDR3aa: CAWRGQGKSPDTQYF; CDR3nt: TGTGCCTGGAGGGGACAGGGGAAGTCCCCAGATACGCAGTATTTT
v_gene: TRBV30; abundance: NA; d_gene: NA; j_gene: TRBJ1-6; CDR3aa: CAWSASGVWGNSPLHF; CDR3nt: TGTGCCTGGAGTGCTTCAGGGGTGTGGGGTAATTCACCCCTCCACTTT
v_gene: TRBV19; abundance: few; d_gene: NA; j_gene: TRBJ1-1; CDR3aa: CASGNTEAFF; CDR3nt: TGTGCCAGTGGGAACACTGAAGCTTTCTTT
v_gene: TRBV5-6; abundance: few; d_gene: NA; j_gene: TRBJ1-2; CDR3aa: CASSFATAIDGYTF; CDR3nt: TGTGCCAGCAGCTTTGCTACAGCGATTGATGGCTACACCTTC
v_gene: TRBV7-9; abundance: NA; d_gene: NA; j_gene: TRBJ2-3; CDR3aa: CASSLGPRGTDTQYF; CDR3nt: TGTGCCAGCAGCTTGGGACCGCGGGGTACAGATACGCAGTATTTT
v_gene: TRBV25-1; abundance: NA; d_gene: TRBD1; j_gene: TRBJ1-6; CDR3aa: CASSDRDRADSPLHF; CDR3nt: TGTGCCAGCAGTGACCGGGACAGAGCGGATTCACCCCTCCACTTT
v_gene: TRBV5-1; abundance: NA; d_gene: TRBD1; j_gene: TRBJ1-2; CDR3aa: CASSLARDRGRNDGYTF; CDR3nt: TGCGCCAGCAGCTTGGCTCGGGACAGGGGGCGAAATGATGGCTACACCTTC
v_gene: TRBV5-6; abundance: NA; d_gene: NA; j_gene: TRBJ1-6; CDR3aa: CASSPGEAYSPLHF; CDR3nt: TGTGCCAGCAGCCCAGGAGAAGCCTATTCACCCCTCCACTTT
v_gene: TRBV4-1; abundance: NA; d_gene: NA; j_gene: TRBJ1-2; CDR3aa: CASSQDRGPSGYTF; CDR3nt: TGCGCCAGCAGCCAAGATCGGGGCCCCAGTGGCTACACCTTC
v_gene: TRBV5-1; abundance: NA; d_gene: TRBD1; j_gene: TRBJ2-3; CDR3aa: CASSVDRGADTQYF; CDR3nt: TGCGCCAGCAGCGTTGACAGGGGAGCAGATACGCAGTATTTT
v_gene: TRBV30; abundance: NA; d_gene: NA; j_gene: TRBJ2-1; CDR3aa: CAWRLGDTSYNEQFF; CDR3nt: TGTGCCTGGAGATTGGGAGACACCTCCTACAATGAGCAGTTCTTC
v_gene: TRBV6-5; abundance: NA; d_gene: NA; j_gene: TRBJ1-2; CDR3aa: CASSYDGTQGRLGYTF; CDR3nt: TGTGCCAGCAGTTACGATGGGACACAAGGCCGCCTTGGCTACACCTTC
v_gene: TRBV5-6; abundance: NA; d_gene: TRBD1; j_gene: TRBJ2-7; CDR3aa: CASSFDRGGEQYF; CDR3nt: TGTGCCAGCAGCTTCGACAGGGGGGGCGAGCAGTACTTC
v_gene: TRBV9; abundance: NA; d_gene: NA; j_gene: TRBJ2-3; CDR3aa: CASSSSAGALTDTQYF; CDR3nt: TGTGCCAGCAGCTCCTCGGCGGGGGCCCTCACAGATACGCAGTATTTT
v_gene: TRBV29-1; abundance: NA; d_gene: NA; j_gene: TRBJ2-7; CDR3aa: CSVAFGLPQGTYEQYF; CDR3nt: TGCAGCGTTGCCTTCGGGTTACCCCAGGGGACCTACGAGCAGTACTTC
v_gene: TRBV27; abundance: NA; d_gene: TRBD1; j_gene: TRBJ2-7; CDR3aa: CASSLTGQGRNEQYF; CDR3nt: TGTGCCAGCAGTTTAACGGGACAGGGCAGGAACGAGCAGTACTTC
v_gene: TRBV6-6; abundance: few; d_gene: NA; j_gene: TRBJ1-2; CDR3aa: CASSYDGAGYGYTF; CDR3nt: TGTGCCAGCAGTTACGATGGGGCGGGCTATGGCTACACCTTC
v_gene: TRBV10-3; abundance: NA; d_gene: TRBD2; j_gene: TRBJ2-5; CDR3aa: CAISELSGGSNQETQYF; CDR3nt: TGTGCCATCAGTGAGTTAAGCGGGGGGTCTAACCAAGAGACCCAGTACTTC
v_gene: TRBV27; abundance: NA; d_gene: NA; j_gene: TRBJ2-6; CDR3aa: CASSLIRGSGANVLTF; CDR3nt: TGTGCCAGCAGTTTAATTAGAGGGTCTGGGGCCAACGTCCTGACTTTC
v_gene: TRBV6-4; abundance: few; d_gene: TRBD1; j_gene: TRBJ2-2; CDR3aa: CASSPGQGATGELFF; CDR3nt: TGTGCCAGCAGTCCGGGACAGGGGGCCACCGGGGAGCTGTTTTTT
v_gene: TRBV5-6; abundance: NA; d_gene: TRBD1; j_gene: TRBJ1-2; CDR3aa: CASSPGTEGYGYTF; CDR3nt: TGTGCCAGCAGCCCCGGGACAGAAGGCTATGGCTACACCTTC
v_gene: TRBV29-1; abundance: few; d_gene: TRBD2; j_gene: TRBJ2-7; CDR3aa: CSVEDATSGGLSYEQYF; CDR3nt: TGCAGCGTTGAAGACGCGACTAGCGGGGGGCTGTCATACGAGCAGTACTTC
v_gene: TRBV30; abundance: NA; d_gene: NA; j_gene: TRBJ1-6; CDR3aa: CAWTGGSGGLSPLHF; CDR3nt: TGTGCCTGGACTGGAGGTAGTGGGGGGCTTTCACCCCTCCACTTT